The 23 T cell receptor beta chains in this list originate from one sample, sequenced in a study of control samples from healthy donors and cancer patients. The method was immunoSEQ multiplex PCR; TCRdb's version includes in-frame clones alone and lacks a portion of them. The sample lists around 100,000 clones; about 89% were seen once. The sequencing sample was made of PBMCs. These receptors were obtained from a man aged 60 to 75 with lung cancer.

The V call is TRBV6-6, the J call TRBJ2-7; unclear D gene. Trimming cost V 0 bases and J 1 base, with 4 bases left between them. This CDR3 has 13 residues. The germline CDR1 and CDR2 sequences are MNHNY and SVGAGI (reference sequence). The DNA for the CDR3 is TGTGCCAGCAGTTACTCGGGGTCCTACGAGCAGTACTTC. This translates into CASSYSGSYEQYF.

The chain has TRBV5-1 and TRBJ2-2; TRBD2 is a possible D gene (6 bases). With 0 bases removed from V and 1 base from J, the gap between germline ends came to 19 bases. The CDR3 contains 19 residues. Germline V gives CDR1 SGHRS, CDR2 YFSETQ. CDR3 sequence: CASSLAGLSGVLNTGELFF. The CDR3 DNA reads TGCGCCAGCAGCTTGGCCGGTCTGTCGGGGGTGCTGAACACCGGGGAGCTGTTTTTT.

The CDR3 DNA reads as TGTGCCTGGAGGGAAAGCCGGGACAGCACGCGGTCTGAAGCTTTCTTT. Translated: CAWRESRDSTRSEAFF. This rearrangement joins TRBV30 to TRBJ1-1; TRBD1 matches 7 bases. V lost 3 bases to trimming and J lost 6 bases; unmatched junction nucleotides: 16. CDR3 length: 16 residues. Germline loops: CDR1 GTSNPN, CDR2 SVGIG (reference sequence).

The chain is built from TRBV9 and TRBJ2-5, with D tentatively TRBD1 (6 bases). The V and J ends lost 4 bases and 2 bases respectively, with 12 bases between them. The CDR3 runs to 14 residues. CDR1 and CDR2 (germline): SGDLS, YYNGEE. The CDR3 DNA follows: TGTGCCAGCAGCTCGGGACACGGGCAAGAGACCCAGTACTTC. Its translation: CASSSGHGQETQYF.

The CDR3 protein is CASSLTGDNEKLFF. CDR3 coding DNA: TGTGCCAGCAGCTTAACCGGGGATAATGAAAAACTGTTTTTT. This chain uses TRBV7-9 with TRBJ1-4; D is ambiguous. The germline gives CDR1 SEHNR, CDR2 FQNEAQ (reference sequence). The CDR3 is 14 residues long. Deletions cut 2 bases from V and 4 bases from J, with 8 bases between.

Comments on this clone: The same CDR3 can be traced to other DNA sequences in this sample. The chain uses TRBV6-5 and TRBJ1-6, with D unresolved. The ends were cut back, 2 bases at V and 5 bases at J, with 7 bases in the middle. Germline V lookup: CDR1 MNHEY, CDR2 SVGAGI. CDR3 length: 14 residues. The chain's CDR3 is CASSYGQNNSPLHF. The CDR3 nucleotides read TGTGCCAGCAGTTACGGTCAGAATAATTCACCCCTCCACTTT.

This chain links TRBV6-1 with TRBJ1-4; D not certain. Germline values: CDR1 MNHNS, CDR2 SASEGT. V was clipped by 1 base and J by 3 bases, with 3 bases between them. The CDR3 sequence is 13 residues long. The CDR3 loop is CASSEVPNEKLFF. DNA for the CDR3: TGTGCCAGCAGTGAAGTGCCTAATGAAAAACTGTTTTTT.

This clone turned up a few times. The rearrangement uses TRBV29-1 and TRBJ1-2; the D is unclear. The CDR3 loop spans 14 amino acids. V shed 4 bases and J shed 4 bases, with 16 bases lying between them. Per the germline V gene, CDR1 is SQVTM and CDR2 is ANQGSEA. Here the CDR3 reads CSVASVGKPYGYTF. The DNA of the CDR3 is TGCAGCGTTGCGAGTGTGGGTAAGCCCTATGGCTACACCTTC.

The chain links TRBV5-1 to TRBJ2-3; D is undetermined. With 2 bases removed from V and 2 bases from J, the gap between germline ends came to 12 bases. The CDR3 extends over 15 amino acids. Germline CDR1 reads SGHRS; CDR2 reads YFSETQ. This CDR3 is CASSFIRVDTDTQYF. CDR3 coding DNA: TGCGCCAGCAGCTTCATAAGGGTCGACACAGATACGCAGTATTTT.

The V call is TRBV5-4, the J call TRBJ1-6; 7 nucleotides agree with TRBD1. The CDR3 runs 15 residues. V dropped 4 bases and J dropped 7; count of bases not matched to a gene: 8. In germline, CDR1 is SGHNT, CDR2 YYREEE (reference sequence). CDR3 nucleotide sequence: TGTGCCAGCAGCCCTACACTACAGGGGAATTCACCCCTCCACTTT. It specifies CASSPTLQGNSPLHF.

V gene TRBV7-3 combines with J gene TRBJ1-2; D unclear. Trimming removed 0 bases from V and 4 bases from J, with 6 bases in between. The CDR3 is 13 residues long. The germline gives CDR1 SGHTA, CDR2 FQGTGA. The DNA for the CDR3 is TGTGCCAGCAGCTTAACATCAGGCTATGGCTACACCTTC. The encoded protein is CASSLTSGYGYTF.

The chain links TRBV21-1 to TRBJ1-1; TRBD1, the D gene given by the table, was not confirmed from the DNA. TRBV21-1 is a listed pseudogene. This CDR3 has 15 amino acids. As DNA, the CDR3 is TGTGCCAGCAGCAAAGCACAGGGGGCGCGCACTGAAGCTTTCTTT. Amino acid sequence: CASSKAQGARTEAFF.

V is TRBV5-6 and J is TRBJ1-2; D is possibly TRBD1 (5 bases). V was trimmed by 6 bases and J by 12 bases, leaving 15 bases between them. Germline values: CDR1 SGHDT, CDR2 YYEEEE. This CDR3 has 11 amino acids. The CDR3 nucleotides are TGTGCCAGCACGGGGGGTCCGGAGGACACCTTC. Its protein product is CASTGGPEDTF. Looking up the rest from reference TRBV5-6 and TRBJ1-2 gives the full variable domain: DAGVTQSPTHLIKTRGQQVTLRCSPKSGHDTVSWYQQALGQGPQFIFQYYEEEERQRGNFPDRFSGHQFPNYSSELNVNALLLGDSALYLCASTGGPEDTFGSGTRLTVV.

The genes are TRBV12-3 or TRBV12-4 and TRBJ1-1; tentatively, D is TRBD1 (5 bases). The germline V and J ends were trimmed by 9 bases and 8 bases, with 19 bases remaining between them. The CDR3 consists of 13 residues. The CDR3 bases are TGTGCCAGTACGAGAGAAGGTGGGGGAGAAGCTTTCTTT. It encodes CASTREGGGEAFF.

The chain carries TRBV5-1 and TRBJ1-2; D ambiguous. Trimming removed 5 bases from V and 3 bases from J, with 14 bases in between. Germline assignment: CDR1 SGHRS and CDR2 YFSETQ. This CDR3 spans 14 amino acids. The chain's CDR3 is CASSLGQLHYGYTF. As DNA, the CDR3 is TGCGCCAGCAGTTTAGGGCAGCTTCACTATGGCTACACCTTC. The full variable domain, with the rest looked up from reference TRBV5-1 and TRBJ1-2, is KAGVTQTPRYLIKTRGQQVTLSCSPISGHRSVSWYQQTPGQGLQFLFEYFSETQRNKGNFPGRFSGRQFSNSRSEMNVSTLELGDSALYLCASSLGQLHYGYTFGSGTRLTVV.

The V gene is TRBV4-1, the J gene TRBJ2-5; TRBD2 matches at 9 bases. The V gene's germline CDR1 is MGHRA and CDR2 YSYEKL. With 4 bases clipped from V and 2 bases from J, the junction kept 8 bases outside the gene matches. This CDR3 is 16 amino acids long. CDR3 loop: CASSRSSGAFQETQYF. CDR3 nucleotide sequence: TGCGCCAGCAGCCGGTCTAGCGGGGCATTTCAAGAGACCCAGTACTTC.

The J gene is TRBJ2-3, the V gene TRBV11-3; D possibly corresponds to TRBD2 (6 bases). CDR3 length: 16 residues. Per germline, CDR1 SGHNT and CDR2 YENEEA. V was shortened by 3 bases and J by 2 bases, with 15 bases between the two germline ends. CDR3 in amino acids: CASSFGRGGSTDTQYF. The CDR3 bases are TGTGCCAGCAGCTTCGGGCGGGGCGGTTCCACAGATACGCAGTATTTT.

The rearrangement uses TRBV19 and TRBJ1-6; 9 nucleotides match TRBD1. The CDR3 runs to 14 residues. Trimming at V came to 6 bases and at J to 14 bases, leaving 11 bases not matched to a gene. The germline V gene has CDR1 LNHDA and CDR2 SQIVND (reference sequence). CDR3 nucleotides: TGTGCCAGTAGCCCCGGGACAGGGCCTCCCACCCTCCACTTT. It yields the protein CASSPGTGPPTLHF.

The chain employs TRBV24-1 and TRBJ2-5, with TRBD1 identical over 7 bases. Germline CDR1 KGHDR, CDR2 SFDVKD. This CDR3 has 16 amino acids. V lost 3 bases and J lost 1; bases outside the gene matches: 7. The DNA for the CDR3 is TGTGCCACCAGTGATAGGAAGGGGGCCTCCCAAGAGACCCAGTACTTC. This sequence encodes CATSDRKGASQETQYF.

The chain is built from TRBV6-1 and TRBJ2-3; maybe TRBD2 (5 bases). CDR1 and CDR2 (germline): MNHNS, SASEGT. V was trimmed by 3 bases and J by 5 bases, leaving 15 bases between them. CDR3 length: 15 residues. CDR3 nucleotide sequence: TGTGCCAGCAGTGATAGAGGTCTGGCGGGAGATACGCAGTATTTT. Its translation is CASSDRGLAGDTQYF.

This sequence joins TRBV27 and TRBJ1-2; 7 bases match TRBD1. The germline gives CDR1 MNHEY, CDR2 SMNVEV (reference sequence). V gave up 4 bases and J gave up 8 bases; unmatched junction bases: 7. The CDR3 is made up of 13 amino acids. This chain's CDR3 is CASSSQGVGGYTF. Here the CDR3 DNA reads TGTGCCAGCAGTTCCCAGGGGGTCGGGGGCTACACCTTC.

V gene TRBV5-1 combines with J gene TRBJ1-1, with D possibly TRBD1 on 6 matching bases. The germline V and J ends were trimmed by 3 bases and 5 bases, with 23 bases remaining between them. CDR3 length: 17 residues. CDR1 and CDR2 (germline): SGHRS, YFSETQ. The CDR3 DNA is TGCGCCAGCAGCTATCAAACCTCGACAGGCGGCGGGACTGAAGCTTTCTTT. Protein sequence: CASSYQTSTGGGTEAFF. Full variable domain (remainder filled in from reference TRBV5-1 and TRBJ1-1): KAGVTQTPRYLIKTRGQQVTLSCSPISGHRSVSWYQQTPGQGLQFLFEYFSETQRNKGNFPGRFSGRQFSNSRSEMNVSTLELGDSALYLCASSYQTSTGGGTEAFFGQGTRLTVV.

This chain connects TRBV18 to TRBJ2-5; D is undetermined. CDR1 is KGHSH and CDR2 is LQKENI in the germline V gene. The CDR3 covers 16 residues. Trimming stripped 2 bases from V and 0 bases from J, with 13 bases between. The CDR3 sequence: CASSPRAGLYQETQYF. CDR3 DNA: TGTGCCAGCTCACCAAGGGCAGGATTGTACCAAGAGACCCAGTACTTC.